The 16 T cell receptor beta chains presented below share a single source sample, sequenced in a study of beta chain features in type 1 diabetes. General study findings and limits: Moderate yet significant TCRB CDR3 shortening was seen in Type 1 diabetes patients in all four CD4+ subsets.

No antigens are known for them. As every portion of the isolated RNA was reverse transcribed, the sequencing read expressed TCRB transcripts. This table comes from immunoSEQ multiplex PCR, and its TCRdb copy is limited to in-frame clones, with some not included. The table lists roughly 51,000 clones, around 56% of them singletons. The sequenced sample was Tregs from blood. The receptors were gathered from a woman between 40 and 50 years old with type 1 diabetes.

The V call is TRBV14, the J call TRBJ1-1; D may be TRBD1 (6 bases). Looked up from germline, CDR1 is SGHDN and CDR2 is FVKESK. V shed 3 bases and J shed 4 bases, with 12 bases lying between them. The CDR3 is made up of 14 amino acids. CDR3 sequence: CASSHRGGGTEAFF. CDR3 in DNA: TGTGCCAGCAGCCACCGGGGAGGGGGCACTGAAGCTTTCTTT.

This chain uses TRBV6-6 with TRBJ1-1; D not certain. From germline, CDR1 is MNHNY and CDR2 SVGAGI (reference sequence). CDR3 length equals 14 residues. V was shortened by 3 bases and J by 5 bases, with 13 bases between the two germline ends. The DNA for the CDR3 is TGTGCCAGCAGTTATCCCCCCCGGGTTACTGAAGCTTTCTTT. Translating it yields CASSYPPRVTEAFF.

The rearrangement links TRBV2 to TRBJ1-4; 8 positions agree with TRBD1. The CDR3 spans 13 residues. Unmatched junction bases numbered 5, after V lost 8 bases and J lost 6 bases. The V gene's germline CDR1 is SNHLY and CDR2 FYNNEI. CDR3 DNA sequence: TGTGCCAGCGGACAGGGCGGCGATGAAAAACTGTTTTTT. This gives the protein CASGQGGDEKLFF.

This clone was recorded once. The rearrangement links TRBV10-3 to TRBJ2-3, with a tentative D call TRBD2 (5 bases). This CDR3 is 13 amino acids long. Germline CDR1 reads ENHRY; CDR2 reads SYGVKD. Trimming took off 7 bases at V and 0 bases at J, with 8 bases between the two ends. The CDR3 region is CAIKGRSTDTQYF. The CDR3, as DNA: TGTGCCATCAAAGGGAGAAGCACAGATACGCAGTATTTT.

V is TRBV16 and J is TRBJ1-1, with no clear D. Germline V gene data show CDR1 as KGHSY and CDR2 as FQNENV. Between the trimmed V and J ends, which lost 2 bases and 3 bases, there was a span of 10 bases. The CDR3 covers 14 residues. This CDR3 reads CASSQTRLYTEAFF. In DNA form, the CDR3 reads TGTGCCAGCAGCCAAACTCGACTATACACTGAAGCTTTCTTT.

This clone was picked up a small number of times. This chain links TRBV5-4 with TRBJ2-3, with 10 bases lining up with TRBD2. V was pared by 0 bases and J by 3 bases, with 7 bases of the junction left unmatched. This CDR3 has 17 amino acids. The germline gives CDR1 SGHNT, CDR2 YYREEE (reference sequence). Here the CDR3 reads CASSLALLAGVTDTQYF. CDR3 sequence (DNA): TGTGCCAGCAGCTTGGCCCTCCTAGCGGGAGTGACAGATACGCAGTATTTT.

V gene TRBV2 combines with J gene TRBJ1-1; D is unclear. This CDR3 has 13 amino acids. Trimming took 5 bases from V and 4 from J, leaving 11 bases between them. CDR1 and CDR2 from the germline V gene are SNHLY and FYNNEI. The CDR3 spells CASSREVGTEAFF. DNA for the CDR3: TGTGCCAGCAGTAGGGAGGTAGGCACTGAAGCTTTCTTT.

This clone appeared a few times. The CDR3 coding sequence is TGTGCCATCAGTGGGAAGGGACTAGCGGACTCGAGCTCCTACAATGAGCAGTTCTTC. Encoded protein: CAISGKGLADSSSYNEQFF. The chain is built from TRBV10-3 and TRBJ2-1; 11 bases are a match to TRBD2. J gave up 0 bases and V 4 bases, and 11 bases lay outside the gene matches. CDR1 is ENHRY, CDR2 SYGVKD, per germline. The CDR3 extends over 19 amino acids.

This chain joins TRBV5-5 and TRBJ1-2; 9 bases agree with TRBD1. This CDR3 has 16 amino acids. Germline V lookup: CDR1 SGHKS, CDR2 YYEKEE (reference sequence). V was clipped by 0 bases and J by 2 bases; unmatched bases: 5. For the CDR3, the DNA is TGTGCCAGCAGCTTGGGCGGAGGGACAGGGAACTATGGCTACACCTTC. Protein product: CASSLGGGTGNYGYTF.

This chain links TRBV7-2 with TRBJ2-2; 7 bases are a match to TRBD2. V gave up 1 base and J gave up 5 bases; unmatched junction bases: 4. The CDR3 is 15 residues long. Germline V gene sequence: CDR1 SGHTA, CDR2 FQGNSA. The DNA for the CDR3 is TGTGCCAGCAGCTTAGGGGGCGGGGGAACCGGGGAGCTGTTTTTT. As protein: CASSLGGGGTGELFF.

The gene calls are TRBV5-1 and TRBJ1-2; D perhaps matches TRBD1 (6 bases). CDR3 length equals 13 residues. The germline V and J ends were trimmed by 5 bases and 4 bases, with 12 bases remaining between them. The germline gives CDR1 SGHRS, CDR2 YFSETQ. The CDR3 nucleotides read TGCGCCAGCAGTGGGGGGGCTTTCTATGGCTACACCTTC. Protein product: CASSGGAFYGYTF. The whole variable domain, remainder taken from reference TRBV5-1 and TRBJ1-2, is KAGVTQTPRYLIKTRGQQVTLSCSPISGHRSVSWYQQTPGQGLQFLFEYFSETQRNKGNFPGRFSGRQFSNSRSEMNVSTLELGDSALYLCASSGGAFYGYTFGSGTRLTVV.

This chain links TRBV6-5 with TRBJ2-7, with a weak D call TRBD2 (5 bases). V was clipped by 6 bases and J by 3 bases, with 9 bases between them. Germline V lookup: CDR1 MNHEY, CDR2 SVGAGI. The CDR3 covers 12 residues. CDR3 bases: TGTGCCAGCAGCCTCCGGGGCTACGAGCAGTACTTC. Protein: CASSLRGYEQYF.

The chain links TRBV5-1 to TRBJ2-7; TRBD1 matches at 7 bases. CDR1 and CDR2 (germline): SGHRS, YFSETQ. J gave up 7 bases and V 4 bases, and 17 bases lay outside the gene matches. This CDR3 has 16 amino acids. The CDR3 nucleotides read TGCGCCAGCAGCATGGGACAGACCGATCTACGTTCGGAGCAGTACTTC. Its protein is CASSMGQTDLRSEQYF.

The chain joins TRBV6-5 to TRBJ2-2; D remains ambiguous. CDR3 length: 12 residues. From germline, CDR1 is MNHEY and CDR2 SVGAGI. V shed 2 bases and J shed 8 bases, with 6 bases lying between them. The CDR3: CASSYASGELFF. The CDR3 coding sequence is TGTGCCAGCAGTTACGCGTCGGGGGAGCTGTTTTTT.

This chain connects TRBV7-7 to TRBJ2-5, with 8 bases matching TRBD2. The V segment lost 5 bases and the J segment 2 bases; nucleotides outside the gene matches: 7. The CDR3 length is 15 residues. Germline V gene lookup returns CDR1 SSHAT and CDR2 FNYEAQ (reference sequence). The CDR3 sequence: CASSRSGNDQETQYF. The CDR3, as DNA: TGTGCCAGCAGCCGTAGCGGGAATGATCAAGAGACCCAGTACTTC. The full variable domain, rest sourced from reference TRBV7-7 and TRBJ2-5, is GAGVSQSPRYKVTKRGQDVTLRCDPISSHATLYWYQQALGQGPEFLTYFNYEAQPDKSGLPSDRFSAERPEGSISTLTIQRTEQRDSAMYRCASSRSGNDQETQYFGPGTRLLVL.

The chain recombines TRBV5-4 with TRBJ1-2; 9 nucleotides line up with TRBD1. This CDR3 is built from 14 residues. Germline V lookup: CDR1 SGHNT, CDR2 YYREEE (reference sequence). The V segment lost 0 bases and the J segment 8 bases; nucleotides outside the gene matches: 5. Here the CDR3 DNA reads TGTGCCAGCAGCTTGGACTACAGGGGGCGAGGCTACACCTTC. Its protein is CASSLDYRGRGYTF.